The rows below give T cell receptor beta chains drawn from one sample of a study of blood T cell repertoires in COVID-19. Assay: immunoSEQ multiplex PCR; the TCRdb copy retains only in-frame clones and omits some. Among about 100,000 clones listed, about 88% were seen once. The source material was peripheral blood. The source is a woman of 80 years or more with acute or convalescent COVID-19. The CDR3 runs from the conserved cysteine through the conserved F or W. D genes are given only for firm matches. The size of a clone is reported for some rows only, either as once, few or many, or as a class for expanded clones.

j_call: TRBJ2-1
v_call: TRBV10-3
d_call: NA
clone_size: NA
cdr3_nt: TGTGCCATCAGTGCCCAAACCCTCCAACTAGCTTCTGAGCAGTTCTTC
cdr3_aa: CAISAQTLQLASEQFF

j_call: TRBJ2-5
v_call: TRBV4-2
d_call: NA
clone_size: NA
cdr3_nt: TGTGCCAGCAGCCGGGTGCGCGGGCCTCAAGAGACCCAGTACTTC
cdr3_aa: CASSRVRGPQETQYF

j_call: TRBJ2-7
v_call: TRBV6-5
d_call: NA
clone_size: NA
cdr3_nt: TGTGCCACCAGGAGGGACAACTCCTACGAGCAGTACTTC
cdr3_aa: CATRRDNSYEQYF

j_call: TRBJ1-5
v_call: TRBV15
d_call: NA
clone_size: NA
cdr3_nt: TGTGCCACCAGCCTCGGGTGGGGCAATCAGCCCCAGCATTTT
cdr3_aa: CATSLGWGNQPQHF

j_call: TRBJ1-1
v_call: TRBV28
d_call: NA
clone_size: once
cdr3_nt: TGTGCCAGCAGTTTAAGAGGAACTGAAGCTTTCTTT
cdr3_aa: CASSLRGTEAFF

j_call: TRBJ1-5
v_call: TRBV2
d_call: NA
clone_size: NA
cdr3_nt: TGTGCCAGCAGTGAAACAGCAGGGATGGGTAGCAATCAGCCCCAGCATTTT
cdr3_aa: CASSETAGMGSNQPQHF

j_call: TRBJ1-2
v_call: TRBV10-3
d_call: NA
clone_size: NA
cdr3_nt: TGTGCCATCAGTGAGGCCGTCGCCAGGGCGCAGGGCTACACCTTC
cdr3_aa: CAISEAVARAQGYTF

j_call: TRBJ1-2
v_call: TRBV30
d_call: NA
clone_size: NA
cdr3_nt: TGTGCCTGGAGTGTACCAGAATTACCTAACTATGGCTACACCTTC
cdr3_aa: CAWSVPELPNYGYTF

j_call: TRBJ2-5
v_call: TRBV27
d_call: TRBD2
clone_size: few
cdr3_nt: TGTGCCAGCGGATTCCTAGCGGGGGAAGAGACCCAGTACTTC
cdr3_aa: CASGFLAGEETQYF

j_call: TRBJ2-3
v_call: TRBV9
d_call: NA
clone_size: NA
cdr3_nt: TGTGCCAGCAGACCCCGTCCCACTAGCACAGATACGCAGTATTTT
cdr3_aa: CASRPRPTSTDTQYF

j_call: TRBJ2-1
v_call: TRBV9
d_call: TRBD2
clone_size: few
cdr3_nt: TGTGCCAGCAGCGTAGCAGCTCCGGCGGGAGCATTAGGCAATGAGCAGTTCTTC
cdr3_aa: CASSVAAPAGALGNEQFF

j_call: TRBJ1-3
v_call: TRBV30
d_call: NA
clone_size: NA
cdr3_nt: TGTGCCTGGACCCCCCCTTACAGGGTATCAGGAGGAAACACCATATATTTT
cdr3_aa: CAWTPPYRVSGGNTIYF

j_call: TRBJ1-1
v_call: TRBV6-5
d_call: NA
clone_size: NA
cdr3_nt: TGTGCCAGCAAACCAACAGGGATCTCTGAAGCTTTCTTT
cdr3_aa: CASKPTGISEAFF

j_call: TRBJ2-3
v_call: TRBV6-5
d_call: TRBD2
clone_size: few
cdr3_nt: TGTGCCAGCAGCCCAGCGGGGGCCATCACAGATACGCAGTATTTT
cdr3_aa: CASSPAGAITDTQYF

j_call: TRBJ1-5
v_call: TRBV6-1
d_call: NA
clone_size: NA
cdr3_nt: TGTGCCAGCAGTGAGGGGCGACTGAGCAATCAGCCCCAGCATTTT
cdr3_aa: CASSEGRLSNQPQHF

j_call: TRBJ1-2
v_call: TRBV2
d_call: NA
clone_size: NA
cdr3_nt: TGTGCCAGCAGTACGAAGAGGAACTATGGCTACACCTTC
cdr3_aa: CASSTKRNYGYTF

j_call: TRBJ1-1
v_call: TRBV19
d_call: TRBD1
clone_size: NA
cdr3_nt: TGTGCCAGTAGTATATTCGGGACAGGGTTAACTGAAGCTTTCTTT
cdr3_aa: CASSIFGTGLTEAFF